This T cell receptor beta chain stems from a study of cytomegalovirus exposure and HLA in healthy donors. This clone was seen once. A junction boundary mismatches the germline segment, possibly from a read error. This CDR3 is built from 15 residues. Germline CDR1 and CDR2: MGHRA and YSYEKL. The PCR was carried out with 60 Vbeta primers and 13 Jbeta primers. In the original processing: In a later analysis, about 11 million of 60 million to 80 million unique beta chains occurred in at least two donors. Sequencing was performed with immunoSEQ multiplex PCR; in TCRdb, only in-frame clones are kept and a portion is missing. Clone size and V and J calls were adopted from that table, with D and trimming inferred from the DNA. There are 95,000 to 110,000 clones in the sample; almost 80% occur only once, and about 5.3% lies in the top ten.

This sequence originates from a man aged 55 to 70 in good health and CMV-seropositive. Sequenced input: PBMCs. The chain is built from TRBV4-1 and TRBJ2-7; TRBD1 matches 12 bases. CDR3 sequence: CASGQSGTGGTGQYF. The CDR3 DNA reads TGCGCCAGCGGCCAGTCCGGGACAGGGGGCACCGGGCAGTACTTC.